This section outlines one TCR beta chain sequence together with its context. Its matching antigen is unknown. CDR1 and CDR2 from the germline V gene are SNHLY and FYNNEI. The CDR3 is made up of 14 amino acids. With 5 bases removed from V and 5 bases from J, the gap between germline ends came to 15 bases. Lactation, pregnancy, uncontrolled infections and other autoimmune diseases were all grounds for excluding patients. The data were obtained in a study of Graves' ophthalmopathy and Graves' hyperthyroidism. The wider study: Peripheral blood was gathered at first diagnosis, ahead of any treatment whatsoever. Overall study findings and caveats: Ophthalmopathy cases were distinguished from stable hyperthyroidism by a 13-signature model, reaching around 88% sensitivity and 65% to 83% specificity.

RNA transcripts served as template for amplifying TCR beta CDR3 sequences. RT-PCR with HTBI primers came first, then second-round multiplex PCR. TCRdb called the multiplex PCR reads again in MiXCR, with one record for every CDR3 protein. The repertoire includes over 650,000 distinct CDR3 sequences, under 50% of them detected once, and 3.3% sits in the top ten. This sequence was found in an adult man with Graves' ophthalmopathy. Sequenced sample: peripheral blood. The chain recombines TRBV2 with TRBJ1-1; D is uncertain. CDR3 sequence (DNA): TGTGCCAGCAGTAGGGCCGCCGGATGGACTGAAGCTTTCTTT. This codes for CASSRAAGWTEAFF.